This entry lists 19 T cell receptor beta chains sequenced from one sample in a study of shared clonotypes between healthy human individuals. Some clones are missing from TCRdb's copy, which holds only in-frame ones; the method was immunoSEQ multiplex PCR. The sample lists fewer than 600,000 clones, roughly 79% occurring once. Sequencing input: PBMCs. The receptors were sampled from a woman aged 40 to 50 in good health. Some clones in this sample may be carry-over from other donors' samples.

Turning to this clone: This CDR3 is also generated by other DNA sequences in the sample. This rearrangement joins TRBV11-1 to TRBJ2-1; 11 bases are a match to TRBD2. Per the germline V gene, CDR1 is SGHAT and CDR2 is FQDESV (reference sequence). The ends lost 3 bases at V and 3 bases at J; junction bases unmatched: 4. CDR3 length: 16 amino acids. The CDR3 region has the DNA TGTGCCAGCAGCTTCACCGGGACTAGCGGCTACAATGAGCAGTTCTTC. This translates into CASSFTGTSGYNEQFF.

The chain has TRBV29-1 and TRBJ2-1; 7 nucleotides align to TRBD1. CDR3 size: 15 residues. The germline CDR1 and CDR2 sequences are SQVTM and ANQGSEA. V lost 7 bases and J lost 0; bases outside the gene matches: 9. The CDR3 nucleotides read TGCAGCGCCCCGGGACAGCGAAGCTCCTACAATGAGCAGTTCTTC. This encodes CSAPGQRSSYNEQFF.

The chain recombines TRBV21-1 with TRBJ1-2; the table calls TRBD1, which could not be checked here. TRBV21-1 is designated a pseudogene. The CDR3 contains 12 residues. The CDR3 DNA is TGTGCCAGCAGAGGACAGCGCTATGGCTACACCTTC. The encoded protein is CASRGQRYGYTF.

This sequence joins TRBV2 and TRBJ1-5; 9 bases are a match to TRBD1. The junction had 2 bases not matched to a gene; V was cut back by 9 bases and J by 2 bases. Germline loops: CDR1 SNHLY, CDR2 FYNNEI. The CDR3 loop spans 13 amino acids. CDR3 loop: CASGTGRNQPQHF. Here the CDR3 DNA reads TGTGCCAGTGGGACAGGGCGCAATCAGCCCCAGCATTTT.

Notes on this clone: A junction boundary mismatches the germline segment, possibly from a read error. V and J are TRBV29-1 and TRBJ2-2; tentative D call: TRBD2 (5 bases). The V gene's germline CDR1 is SQVTM and CDR2 ANQGSEA. The CDR3 consists of 13 residues. The CDR3 nucleotides are TGCAGCGCACTAGAAAGAGTAACCGGGGAGCCGTTTTTT. Translation: CSALERVTGEPFF.

Only one count was recorded for this clone. The chain uses TRBV30 and TRBJ2-3; D is unclear. V was trimmed by 4 bases and J by 1 base, leaving 9 bases between them. This CDR3 comprises 13 residues. The germline CDR1 and CDR2 sequences are GTSNPN and SVGIG (reference sequence). The CDR3 nucleotides read TGTGCCTGGAATCGGCGTCGCACAGATACGCAGTATTTT. It translates to CAWNRRRTDTQYF. Looking up the rest from reference TRBV30 and TRBJ2-3 gives the full variable domain: SQTIHQWPATLVQPVGSPLSLECTVEGTSNPNLYWYRQAAGRGLQLLFYSVGIGQISSEVPQNLSASRPQDRQFILSSKKLLLSDSGFYLCAWNRRRTDTQYFGPGTRLTVL.

The chain employs TRBV19 and TRBJ1-5, with 10 bases fitting TRBD1. With V trimmed by 9 bases and J by 0 bases, 2 bases remained unmatched. Germline assignment: CDR1 LNHDA and CDR2 SQIVND (reference sequence). The CDR3 runs to 14 residues. The DNA for the CDR3 is TGTGCCAGCCGGGACAGGGGTAGCAATCAGCCCCAGCATTTT. Translated, it gives CASRDRGSNQPQHF.

This rearrangement joins TRBV6-4 to TRBJ2-1; TRBD2 matches at 7 bases. Germline V gene data show CDR1 as MRHNA and CDR2 as SNTAGT. V shed 5 bases, J shed 10 bases, and the junction held 8 bases outside the gene matches. This CDR3 has 13 amino acids. The CDR3 loop is CASSPFPGGEQFF. The DNA of the CDR3 is TGTGCCAGCAGTCCTTTCCCGGGGGGAGAGCAGTTCTTC.

The CDR3 here is CAITSLAGEGEQYF. The CDR3 DNA reads TGTGCCATCACAAGTTTGGCGGGAGAGGGCGAGCAGTACTTC. V gene TRBV10-3 combines with J gene TRBJ2-7; TRBD2 matches at 7 bases. The germline CDR1 and CDR2 sequences are ENHRY and SYGVKD. V shed 7 bases, J shed 6 bases, and the junction held 12 bases outside the gene matches. There are 14 residues in the CDR3.

Only a few counts were recorded for this clone. The rearrangement joins TRBV5-1 to TRBJ1-4, with a possible D match to TRBD1 (5 bases). V lost 4 bases, J lost 3 bases, and 16 bases lay in between. The CDR3 covers 16 residues. Germline CDR1 reads SGHRS; CDR2 reads YFSETQ. The chain's CDR3 is CASSPVGWGANEKLFF. As DNA, the CDR3 is TGCGCCAGCAGCCCCGTTGGGTGGGGGGCTAATGAAAAACTGTTTTTT.

The chain has TRBV27 and TRBJ2-5; D ambiguous. Germline V CDR1 and CDR2: MNHEY, SMNVEV (reference sequence). V lost 3 bases to trimming and J lost 2 bases, with 10 bases between them. This CDR3 has 14 amino acids. CDR3 nucleotides: TGTGCCAGCAGTTTCGACTTCCAACAAGAGACCCAGTACTTC. Its translation is CASSFDFQQETQYF.

The V call is TRBV7-9, the J call TRBJ1-3; D remains unclear. Deletions cut 1 base from V and 2 bases from J, with 12 bases between. Germline V CDR1 and CDR2: SEHNR, FQNEAQ (reference sequence). The CDR3 extends over 16 amino acids. The CDR3 loop is CASSLDTVTAGNTIYF. The CDR3 nucleotides read TGTGCCAGCAGCTTAGACACCGTTACCGCTGGAAACACCATATATTTT.

The chain couples TRBV5-4 to TRBJ2-5; tentatively, D is TRBD2 (5 bases). V gave up 2 bases and J gave up 5 bases, with 16 bases separating them. Germline V gives CDR1 SGHNT, CDR2 YYREEE (reference sequence). CDR3 length equals 15 residues. CDR3 nucleotide sequence: TGTGCCAGCAGCTTATCTGGACGAGGGTACGAGACCCAGTACTTC. It specifies CASSLSGRGYETQYF.

This rearrangement joins TRBV21-1 to TRBJ2-2; TRBD2 is the table's D call, not checked against the DNA. TRBV21-1 is reported as a pseudogene. CDR3 length: 12 residues. CDR3 in amino acids: CASSPSPGELFF. The CDR3 DNA sequence: TGTGCCAGCAGCCCGTCCCCCGGGGAGCTGTTTTTT.

This sequence joins TRBV7-8 and TRBJ1-2; D possibly corresponds to TRBD1 (6 bases). The CDR3 is made up of 13 amino acids. CDR1 is SGHVS and CDR2 is FQNEAQ in the germline V gene. Trimming cost V 6 bases and J 5 bases, with 13 bases left between them. The CDR3 DNA sequence: TGTGCCAGCAGTAGGGACACGGATTATGGCTACACCTTC. Translation gives CASSRDTDYGYTF.

V and J are TRBV5-5 and TRBJ2-7; 7 bases are shared with TRBD2. CDR1 and CDR2 (germline): SGHKS, YYEKEE (reference sequence). This CDR3 has 16 amino acids. J lost 7 bases, V lost 4 bases, and 17 bases had no gene match. CDR3 protein: CASSPQTGTTVREQYF. The CDR3 region has the DNA TGTGCCAGCAGCCCTCAAACCGGGACTACCGTGAGGGAGCAGTACTTC.

This clone was seen a handful of times. The chain carries TRBV18 and TRBJ2-7, with 9 positions matching TRBD1. Germline lookup yields CDR1 KGHSH and CDR2 LQKENI. J lost 2 bases, V lost 0 bases, and 2 bases had no gene match. This CDR3 comprises 15 residues. CDR3 sequence (DNA): TGTGCCAGCTCACCACCGGACAGGGGTACCTACGAGCAGTACTTC. Protein sequence: CASSPPDRGTYEQYF.

The V and J genes are TRBV11-1 and TRBJ1-1, with TRBD1 as a possible D gene (5 bases). V lost 1 base and J lost 1, with 13 bases in between. The CDR3 covers 16 residues. Germline V gene data show CDR1 as SGHAT and CDR2 as FQDESV (reference sequence). CDR3 sequence (DNA): TGTGCCAGCAGCTTAGAGCCCGGGACCCCGAACACTGAAGCTTTCTTT. It is translated as CASSLEPGTPNTEAFF.

CDR3 nucleotide sequence: TGTGCCATCAGAGCCCTGACGGGCTATAATTCACCCCTCCACTTT. Protein: CAIRALTGYNSPLHF. V is TRBV10-3 and J is TRBJ1-6; D not certain. This CDR3 is 15 amino acids long. Germline CDR1 and CDR2: ENHRY and SYGVKD. V was shortened by 6 bases and J by 3 bases, with 12 bases between the two germline ends.